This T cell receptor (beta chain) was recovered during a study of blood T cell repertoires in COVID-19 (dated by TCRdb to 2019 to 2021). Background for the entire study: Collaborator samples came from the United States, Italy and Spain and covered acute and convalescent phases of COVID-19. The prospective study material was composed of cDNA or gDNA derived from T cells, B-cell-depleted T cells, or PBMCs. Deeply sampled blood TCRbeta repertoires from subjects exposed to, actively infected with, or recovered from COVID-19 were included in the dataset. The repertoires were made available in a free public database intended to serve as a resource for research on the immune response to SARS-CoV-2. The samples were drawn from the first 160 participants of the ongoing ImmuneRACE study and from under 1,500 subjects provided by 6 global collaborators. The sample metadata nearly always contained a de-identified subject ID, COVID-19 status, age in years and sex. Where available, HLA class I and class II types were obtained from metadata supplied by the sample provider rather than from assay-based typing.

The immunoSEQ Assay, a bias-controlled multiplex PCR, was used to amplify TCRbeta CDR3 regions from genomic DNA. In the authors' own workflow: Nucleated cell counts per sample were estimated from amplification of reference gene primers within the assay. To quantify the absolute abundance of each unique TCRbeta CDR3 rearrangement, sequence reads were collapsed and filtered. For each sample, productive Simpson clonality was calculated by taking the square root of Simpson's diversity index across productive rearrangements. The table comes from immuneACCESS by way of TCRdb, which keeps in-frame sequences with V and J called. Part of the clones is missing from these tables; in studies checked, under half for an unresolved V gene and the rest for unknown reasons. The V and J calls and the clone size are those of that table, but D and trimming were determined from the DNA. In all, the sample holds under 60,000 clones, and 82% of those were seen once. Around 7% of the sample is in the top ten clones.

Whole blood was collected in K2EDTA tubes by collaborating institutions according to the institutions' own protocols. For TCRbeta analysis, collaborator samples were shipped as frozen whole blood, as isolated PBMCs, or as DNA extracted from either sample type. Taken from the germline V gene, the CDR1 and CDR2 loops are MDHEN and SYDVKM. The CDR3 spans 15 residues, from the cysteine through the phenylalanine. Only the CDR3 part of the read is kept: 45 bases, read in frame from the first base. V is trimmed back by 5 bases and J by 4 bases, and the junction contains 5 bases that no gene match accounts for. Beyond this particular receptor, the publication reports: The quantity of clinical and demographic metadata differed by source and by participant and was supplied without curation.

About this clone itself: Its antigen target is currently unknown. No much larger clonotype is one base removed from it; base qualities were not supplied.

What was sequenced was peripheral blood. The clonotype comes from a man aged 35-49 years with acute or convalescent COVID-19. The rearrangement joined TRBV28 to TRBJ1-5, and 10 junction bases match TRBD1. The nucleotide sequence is TGTGCCAGCAGTACCGGGACAGGGGTAAATCAGCCCCAGCATTTT. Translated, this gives CASSTGTGVNQPQHF.